Listed below are T cell receptor beta chains from one sample, sequenced in a study of blood T cell repertoires in COVID-19. Sequenced by immunoSEQ multiplex PCR; TCRdb stores in-frame clones only, minus some. This table has a few hundred thousand clones, around 87% appearing once. The sample was peripheral blood. The source of these receptors is a woman in her 30s who had recovered from COVID-19. CDR3s include the opening cysteine and the closing phenylalanine or tryptophan. Fields, in order: V gene, J gene, clone size, D gene, CDR3 protein, CDR3 DNA. A D gene is named only where the DNA matches it firmly. Clone size is given for some rows only: seen once, a few or many times, or a class if the clone is expanded.

v_call: TRBV11-2
j_call: TRBJ1-5
clone_size: .
d_call: .
cdr3_aa: CASSLGLAQPQHF
cdr3_nt: TGTGCCAGCAGCTTAGGGTTGGCTCAGCCCCAGCATTTT

v_call: TRBV2
j_call: TRBJ2-7
clone_size: .
d_call: .
cdr3_aa: CASKEDKSYEQYF
cdr3_nt: TGTGCCAGCAAAGAGGACAAGTCCTACGAGCAGTACTTC

v_call: TRBV6-5
j_call: TRBJ2-2
clone_size: .
d_call: .
cdr3_aa: CATTQGPGELFF
cdr3_nt: TGTGCCACTACCCAGGGGCCCGGGGAGCTGTTTTTT

v_call: TRBV28
j_call: TRBJ1-5
clone_size: .
d_call: .
cdr3_aa: CASSLLGGQPQHF
cdr3_nt: TGTGCCAGCAGCCTACTAGGAGGGCAGCCCCAGCATTTT

v_call: TRBV19
j_call: TRBJ1-5
clone_size: once
d_call: .
cdr3_aa: CASSLFPQGFEVTQPQHF
cdr3_nt: TGTGCCAGTAGTTTATTCCCCCAGGGTTTCGAAGTTACTCAGCCCCAGCATTTT

v_call: TRBV5-4
j_call: TRBJ2-3
clone_size: .
d_call: .
cdr3_aa: CASSSSRGYTDTQYF
cdr3_nt: TGTGCCAGCAGCTCTAGTCGGGGATATACAGATACGCAGTATTTT

v_call: TRBV5-5
j_call: TRBJ2-3
clone_size: .
d_call: .
cdr3_aa: CASSLRAGFGADTQYF
cdr3_nt: TGTGCCAGCAGCTTGAGGGCGGGTTTTGGCGCAGATACGCAGTATTTT

v_call: TRBV10-1
j_call: TRBJ2-6
clone_size: .
d_call: TRBD1
cdr3_aa: CASSEWGQDPGANVLTF
cdr3_nt: TGCGCCAGCAGTGAGTGGGGACAGGACCCTGGGGCCAACGTCCTGACTTTC

v_call: TRBV19
j_call: TRBJ1-2
clone_size: .
d_call: .
cdr3_aa: CASTILQGGYGYTF
cdr3_nt: TGTGCCAGTACGATCCTTCAGGGAGGCTATGGCTACACCTTC

v_call: TRBV19
j_call: TRBJ2-7
clone_size: .
d_call: .
cdr3_aa: CASTSYGGEQYF
cdr3_nt: TGTGCCAGTACCTCGTACGGCGGCGAGCAGTACTTC

v_call: TRBV30
j_call: TRBJ2-2
clone_size: .
d_call: .
cdr3_aa: CAWSGQNTGELFF
cdr3_nt: TGTGCCTGGAGCGGACAGAACACCGGGGAGCTGTTTTTT

v_call: TRBV30
j_call: TRBJ2-1
clone_size: once
d_call: .
cdr3_aa: CAWRGGGTDEQFF
cdr3_nt: TGTGCCTGGAGGGGAGGGGGAACCGATGAGCAGTTCTTC

v_call: TRBV3-1/TRBV3-2
j_call: TRBJ2-3
clone_size: .
d_call: .
cdr3_aa: CASSQSQGSDTQYF
cdr3_nt: TGTGCCAGCAGCCAGTCACAGGGTTCAGATACGCAGTATTTT

v_call: TRBV2
j_call: TRBJ2-3
clone_size: .
d_call: TRBD1
cdr3_aa: CASGDRGRLPDTQYF
cdr3_nt: TGTGCCAGCGGGGACAGGGGCAGGTTACCAGATACGCAGTATTTT

v_call: TRBV11-2
j_call: TRBJ2-7
clone_size: .
d_call: TRBD2
cdr3_aa: CASGSYRSGTDEQYF
cdr3_nt: TGTGCCAGCGGATCATATCGTAGCGGGACGGATGAGCAGTACTTC

v_call: TRBV6-4
j_call: TRBJ2-2
clone_size: many
d_call: .
cdr3_aa: CASSVGATDTGELFF
cdr3_nt: TGTGCCAGCAGTGTGGGGGCCACTGACACCGGGGAGCTGTTTTTT

v_call: TRBV10-2
j_call: TRBJ2-7
clone_size: .
d_call: TRBD1
cdr3_aa: CASRVTGAIYEQYF
cdr3_nt: TGCGCCAGCAGAGTGACAGGGGCGATCTACGAGCAGTACTTC

v_call: TRBV5-8
j_call: TRBJ2-2
clone_size: .
d_call: TRBD1
cdr3_aa: CASHTGQGPGELFF
cdr3_nt: TGTGCCAGTCATACGGGACAGGGTCCCGGGGAGCTGTTTTTT

v_call: TRBV3-1/TRBV3-2
j_call: TRBJ1-1
clone_size: .
d_call: TRBD1
cdr3_aa: CASSPRTGDPTEAFF
cdr3_nt: TGTGCCAGCAGCCCGCGGACAGGGGATCCCACTGAAGCTTTCTTT

v_call: TRBV29-1
j_call: TRBJ2-1
clone_size: few
d_call: .
cdr3_aa: CSGEGTGVFF
cdr3_nt: TGCAGCGGGGAGGGGACAGGTGTTTTCTTC

v_call: TRBV7-8
j_call: TRBJ2-7
clone_size: .
d_call: TRBD1
cdr3_aa: CASRDRDGPYEQYF
cdr3_nt: TGTGCCTCCAGGGACAGGGACGGTCCCTACGAGCAGTACTTC

v_call: TRBV6-5
j_call: TRBJ1-2
clone_size: .
d_call: TRBD1
cdr3_aa: CASQNQHRGGSGYTF
cdr3_nt: TGTGCCAGCCAAAACCAACACAGGGGGGGAAGCGGCTACACCTTC

v_call: TRBV5-1
j_call: TRBJ2-7
clone_size: .
d_call: TRBD1
cdr3_aa: CASSTGQGFTYEQYF
cdr3_nt: TGCGCCAGCAGCACAGGACAGGGGTTTACCTACGAGCAGTACTTC

v_call: TRBV19
j_call: TRBJ1-2
clone_size: few
d_call: .
cdr3_aa: CASSIGPTGMGYGYTF
cdr3_nt: TGTGCCAGTAGTATAGGCCCTACAGGGATGGGCTACGGCTACACCTTC